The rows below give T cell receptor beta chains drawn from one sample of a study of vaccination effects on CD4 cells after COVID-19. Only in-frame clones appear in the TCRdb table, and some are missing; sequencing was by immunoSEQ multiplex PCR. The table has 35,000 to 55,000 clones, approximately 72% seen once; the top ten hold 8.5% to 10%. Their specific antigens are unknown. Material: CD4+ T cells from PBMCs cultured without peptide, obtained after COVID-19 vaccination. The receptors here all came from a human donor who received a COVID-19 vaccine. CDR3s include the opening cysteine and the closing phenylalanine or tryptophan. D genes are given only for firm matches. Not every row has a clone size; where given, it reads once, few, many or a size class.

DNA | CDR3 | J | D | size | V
TGTGCCAGCAGTGTGGACAGGGGCTACGAGCAGTACTTC | CASSVDRGYEQYF | TRBJ2-7 | TRBD1 | - | TRBV2
TGTGCCAGTAGTATATTCCCCGTACAGGGCAGGAATGAGCAGTTCTTC | CASSIFPVQGRNEQFF | TRBJ2-1 | - | - | TRBV19
TGCGCCAGCAGCCAAGATGGCAGGAGGGAGACCCAGTACTTC | CASSQDGRRETQYF | TRBJ2-5 | - | - | TRBV4-1
TGCGCCAGCAGCGTAGGGACAGTCACCGGGGAGCTGTTTTTT | CASSVGTVTGELFF | TRBJ2-2 | TRBD1 | - | TRBV5-1
TGCAGCGTTGCCGGGACAGGGTGGAACTATGGCTACACCTTC | CSVAGTGWNYGYTF | TRBJ1-2 | TRBD1 | - | TRBV29-1
TGTGCCAGCAGTGAAGTTAGGGGACAGGGGACGCGAGGCTACACCTTC | CASSEVRGQGTRGYTF | TRBJ1-2 | TRBD1 | - | TRBV6-1
TGTGCCAGCAGCTCAGGTAATCTAGCGCTATCCTACAATGAGCAGTTCTTC | CASSSGNLALSYNEQFF | TRBJ2-1 | - | - | TRBV7-8
TGTGCCAGCAGCTTAGGCCAGGGTGTAAAGACCCAGTACTTC | CASSLGQGVKTQYF | TRBJ2-5 | - | few | TRBV11-1
TGTGCCAGCAGCCTACAGGGAGGCGAAAAACTGTTTTTT | CASSLQGGEKLFF | TRBJ1-4 | - | once | TRBV14
TGTGCCAGCAGCTTAGGGGCTAGCTCCTACAATGAGCAGTTCTTC | CASSLGASSYNEQFF | TRBJ2-1 | - | - | TRBV7-2
TGTGCCAGCAGTGACGGGGGGTGGGGTCAGCCCCAGCATTTT | CASSDGGWGQPQHF | TRBJ1-5 | - | few | TRBV2
TGTGCCAGCAGCTTAGTAGGGGGGGAGACCCAGTACTTC | CASSLVGGETQYF | TRBJ2-5 | - | once | TRBV7-2
TGTGCCAGCAGCTTAAGTCTCGGGACAGGGAGAACAGATACGCAGTATTTT | CASSLSLGTGRTDTQYF | TRBJ2-3 | TRBD1 | - | TRBV11-3
TGCGCCATGCAGACGAGTACGAACACTGAAGCTTTCTTT | CAMQTSTNTEAFF | TRBJ1-1 | - | - | TRBV10-2
TGTGCCAGCAGGGTAGGTGGGACACTTACTCAAGAGACCCAGTACTTC | CASRVGGTLTQETQYF | TRBJ2-5 | - | once | TRBV5-4
TGTGCCAGCAGCCAAGAGGGAGCCCTATCCTACGAGCAGTACTTC | CASSQEGALSYEQYF | TRBJ2-7 | - | - | TRBV3-1/TRBV3-2
TGTGCCAGCTCATACGGACAGAACACTGAAGCTTTCTTT | CASSYGQNTEAFF | TRBJ1-1 | - | - | TRBV18
TGCGCCAGCAGCTTAGCGGACAGGGAGGGAAACATTCAGTACTTC | CASSLADREGNIQYF | TRBJ2-4 | - | - | TRBV5-1
TGTGCCAGCATCCACTGGGGTCGTTCGGCTGGAAACACCATATATTTT | CASIHWGRSAGNTIYF | TRBJ1-3 | - | - | TRBV6-4
TGCGCCAGCAGCTTGGTTAGGGGCAGGGAGACCTACGAGCAGTACTTC | CASSLVRGRETYEQYF | TRBJ2-7 | - | - | TRBV5-1
TGTGCCAGCAGTTACCCTCTAGCGGGGGGGACCTACGAGCAGTACTTC | CASSYPLAGGTYEQYF | TRBJ2-7 | TRBD2 | - | TRBV6-5
TGCAGCGTTCCTCGTGTACAGGGCGTTGATACGAACACCGGGGAGCTGTTTTTT | CSVPRVQGVDTNTGELFF | TRBJ2-2 | - | - | TRBV29-1
TGTGCCAGCAGCGCGCATAGCACAGATACGCAGTATTTT | CASSAHSTDTQYF | TRBJ2-3 | - | many | TRBV6-5
TGTGCCAGCAGTTACTCGTACGGAACCTACGAGCAGTACTTC | CASSYSYGTYEQYF | TRBJ2-7 | - | - | TRBV6-5
TGTGCCAGCAGTTATCAACGGGGCGGATACGAGCAGTACTTC | CASSYQRGGYEQYF | TRBJ2-7 | - | - | TRBV6-6
TGCGCCAGCAGCTTGGTGGCAGGGGGTACTGAAGCTTTCTTT | CASSLVAGGTEAFF | TRBJ1-1 | TRBD1 | - | TRBV5-1
TGTGCCAGCAGCTTGGCAGGTAGTAGGGCCCAAGAGACCCAGTACTTC | CASSLAGSRAQETQYF | TRBJ2-5 | - | - | TRBV5-4
TGTGCCAGCAGCGTAGCTCCCCAAGAGACCCAGTACTTC | CASSVAPQETQYF | TRBJ2-5 | - | - | TRBV9
TGTGCCAGCAGCTCCTCCCGGGACAGGGGTAGCGGCTACACCTTC | CASSSSRDRGSGYTF | TRBJ1-2 | TRBD1 | - | TRBV9
TGCGCCAGCAGCTTGGGTACAGGAATCGGGACCCAGTACTTC | CASSLGTGIGTQYF | TRBJ2-5 | - | - | TRBV5-1
TGTGCCAGCAGTTTCGGACAGGGCGCCATTCAGCCCCAGCATTTT | CASSFGQGAIQPQHF | TRBJ1-5 | TRBD1 | - | TRBV5-6
TGCGCCAGCAGCCAAGTGGCGGCGACCACCCCTACTGAAGCTTTCTTT | CASSQVAATTPTEAFF | TRBJ1-1 | - | - | TRBV4-1
TGTGCCAGCAGCCGAGCCGGAAAGGAGTCCTACGAGCAGTACTTC | CASSRAGKESYEQYF | TRBJ2-7 | - | - | TRBV14
TGTGCCAGCAGTTTACTGTCTGGGGCCAACGTCCTGACTTTC | CASSLLSGANVLTF | TRBJ2-6 | - | - | TRBV27
TGTGCCAGCTCACCACAGGTCCTGAACACTGAAGCTTTCTTT | CASSPQVLNTEAFF | TRBJ1-1 | - | - | TRBV18
TGTGCCAGCAGGACAACAGGGGGCAATCAGCCCCAGCATTTT | CASRTTGGNQPQHF | TRBJ1-5 | TRBD1 | - | TRBV27
TGTGCCACCAGTTTGAACACTGAAGCTTTCTTT | CATSLNTEAFF | TRBJ1-1 | - | - | TRBV25-1
TGTGCCAGCAGCTTGAACAGGGGCGACTCCTACAATGAGCAGTTCTTC | CASSLNRGDSYNEQFF | TRBJ2-1 | TRBD1 | - | TRBV5-4
TGCAGCGTTGACCGGGAAGGGGTTAACGGGGGGGAGCAGTTCTTC | CSVDREGVNGGEQFF | TRBJ2-1 | TRBD2 | - | TRBV29-1
TGTGCCAGCAGTTACGACAGAAACTATGGCTACACCTTC | CASSYDRNYGYTF | TRBJ1-2 | - | - | TRBV6-5